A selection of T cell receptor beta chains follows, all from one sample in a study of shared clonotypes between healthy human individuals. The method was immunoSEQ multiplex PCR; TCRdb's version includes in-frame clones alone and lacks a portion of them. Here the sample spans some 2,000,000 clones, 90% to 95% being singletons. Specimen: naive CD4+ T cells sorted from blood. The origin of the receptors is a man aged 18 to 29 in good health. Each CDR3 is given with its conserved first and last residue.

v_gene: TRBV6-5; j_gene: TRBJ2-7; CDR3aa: CASSSYRGPYEQYF
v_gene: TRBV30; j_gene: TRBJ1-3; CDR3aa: CAWARDGGNTIYF
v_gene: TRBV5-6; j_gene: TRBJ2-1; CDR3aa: CASSGDKRYNEQFF
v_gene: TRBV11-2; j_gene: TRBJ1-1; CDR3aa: CASTSNTEAFF
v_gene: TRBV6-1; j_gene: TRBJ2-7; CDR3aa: CASNRQGPGYEQYF
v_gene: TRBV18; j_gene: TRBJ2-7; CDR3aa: CASSPPMYSEQYF
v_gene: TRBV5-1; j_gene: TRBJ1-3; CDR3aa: CASSLDGSSGNTIYF
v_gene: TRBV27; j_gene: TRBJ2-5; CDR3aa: CASRLAGLQETQYF
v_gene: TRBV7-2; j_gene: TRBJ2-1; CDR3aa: CASSRGGQGTYNEQFF
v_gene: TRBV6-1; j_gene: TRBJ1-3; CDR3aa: CASSDTVSGNTIYF
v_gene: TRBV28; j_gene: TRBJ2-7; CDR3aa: CASSSRDFISF
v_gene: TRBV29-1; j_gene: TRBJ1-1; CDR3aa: CSVTGNTDHNTEAFF
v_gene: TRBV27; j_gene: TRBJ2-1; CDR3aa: CASSHGEGWGSYEQFF
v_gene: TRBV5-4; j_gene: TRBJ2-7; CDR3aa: CASSFRLAGAYEQYF
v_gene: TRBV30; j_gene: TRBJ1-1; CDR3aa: CAWRGLRGMNTEAFF
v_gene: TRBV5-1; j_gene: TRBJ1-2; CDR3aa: CASSMTGDYGYTF
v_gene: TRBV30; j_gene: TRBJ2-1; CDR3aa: CARGTVGLADNEQFF
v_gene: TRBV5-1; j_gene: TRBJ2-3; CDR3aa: CASSPLGGDTQYF
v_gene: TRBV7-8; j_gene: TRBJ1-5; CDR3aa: CASSFPGQGNSNQPQHF
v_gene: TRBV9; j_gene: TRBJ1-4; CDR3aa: CASSVTGSPNEKLFF
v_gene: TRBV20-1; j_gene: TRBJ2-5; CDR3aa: CSAIQETQYF
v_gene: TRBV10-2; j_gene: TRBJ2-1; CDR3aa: CASSEERVSYNEQFF
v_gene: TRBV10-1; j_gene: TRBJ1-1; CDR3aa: CASSEYRAGNTEAFF
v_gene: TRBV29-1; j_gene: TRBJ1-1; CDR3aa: CSVEDSRGGTEAFF
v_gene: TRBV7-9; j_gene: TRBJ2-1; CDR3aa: CASSPRGAGGLGSYNEQFF
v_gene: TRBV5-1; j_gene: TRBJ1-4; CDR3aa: CANSPTGTTNEKLFF
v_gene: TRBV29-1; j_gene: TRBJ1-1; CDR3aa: CSVGPGTANTEAFF
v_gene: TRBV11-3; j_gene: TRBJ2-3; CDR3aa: CASSGDRLGSDTQYF
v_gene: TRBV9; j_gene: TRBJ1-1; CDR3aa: CASSVVPDGNTEAFF
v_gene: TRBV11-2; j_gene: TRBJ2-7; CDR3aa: CASSLDRGARNEQYF
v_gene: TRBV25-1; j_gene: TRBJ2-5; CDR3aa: CASSGVEETQYF
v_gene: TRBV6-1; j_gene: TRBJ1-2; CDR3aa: CASSSSGRNYGYTF
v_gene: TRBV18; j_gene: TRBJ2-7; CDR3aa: CASSPFSGTSSLYEQYF
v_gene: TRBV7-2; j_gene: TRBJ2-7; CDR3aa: CASSTGLAEQYF
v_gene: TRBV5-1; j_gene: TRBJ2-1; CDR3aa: CASSLRAGISYNEQFF
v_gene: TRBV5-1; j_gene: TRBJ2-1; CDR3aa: CASSLGRNEQFF
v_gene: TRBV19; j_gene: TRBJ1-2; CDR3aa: CASSIPRTGRHYGYTF
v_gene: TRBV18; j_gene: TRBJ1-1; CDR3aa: CASSEVGVSTEAFF
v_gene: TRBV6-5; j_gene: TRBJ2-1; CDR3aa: CASSLAGGPNEQFF
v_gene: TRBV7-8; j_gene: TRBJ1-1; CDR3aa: CASSADRVNTEAFF
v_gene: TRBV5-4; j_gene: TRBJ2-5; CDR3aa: CASSGAGTSGTQETQYF
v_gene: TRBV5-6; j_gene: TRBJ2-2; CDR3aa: CASSSLGLAGANTGELFF
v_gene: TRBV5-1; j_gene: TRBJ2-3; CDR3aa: CASSIRTSGSTDTQYF
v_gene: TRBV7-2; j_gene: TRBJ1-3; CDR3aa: CASSFSNTIYF
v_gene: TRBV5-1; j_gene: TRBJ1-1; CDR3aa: CASRIGTANTEAFF
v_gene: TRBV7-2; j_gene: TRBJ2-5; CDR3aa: CASSLAGRHQETQYF
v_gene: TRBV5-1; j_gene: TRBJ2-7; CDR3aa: CASSYGTRPYEQYF
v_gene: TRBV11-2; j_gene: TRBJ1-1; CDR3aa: CASSLEAGNTEAFF
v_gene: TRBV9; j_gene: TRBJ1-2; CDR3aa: CASSAVSGGGYTF
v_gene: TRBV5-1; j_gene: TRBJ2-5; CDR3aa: CASSLVRKETQYF
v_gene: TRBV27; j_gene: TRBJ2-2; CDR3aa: CASSKTSGRGNGELFF
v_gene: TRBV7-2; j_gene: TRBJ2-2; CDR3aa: CASSLVRGSNTGELFF
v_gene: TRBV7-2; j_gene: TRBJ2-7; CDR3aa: CASSKSGGSYEQYF
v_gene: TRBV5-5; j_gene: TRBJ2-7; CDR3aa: CASSSRTGSYEQYF
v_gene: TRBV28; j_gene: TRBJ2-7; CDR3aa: CASRKDRESSYEQYF
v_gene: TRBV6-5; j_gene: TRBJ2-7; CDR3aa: CASRPGQGNSEQYF
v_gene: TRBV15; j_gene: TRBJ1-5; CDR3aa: CATSLWGTLGHSNQPQHF
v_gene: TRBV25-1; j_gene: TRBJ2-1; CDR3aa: CASGSLGPSSYNEQFF